This section outlines one T cell receptor beta chain sequence together with its context. The data were taken from a study of blood T cell repertoires in COVID-19. Study background: Italy, Spain and the United States were the sources of the convalescent and acute COVID-19 samples. Sources were T cells, B-cell-depleted T cells, or PBMCs; the material itself was cDNA or gDNA.

Per the study methods: Reference gene primer amplification in the assay estimated nucleated cell counts. Method: immunoSEQ multiplex PCR; TCRdb's copy keeps in-frame clones and lacks some. The D gene and trimming were derived from the DNA, and the V and J assignments and clone size from that table. The repertoire holds tens of thousands of clones, about 83% seen once, with 5.5% to 6.5% in the top ten. The CDR3 consists of 12 residues. From germline, CDR1 is MNHEY and CDR2 SVGAGI. The germline V and J ends were trimmed by 6 bases and 10 bases, with 13 bases remaining between them. The rearrangement uses TRBV6-5 and TRBJ2-1; D call uncertain. The source of this sequence is an elderly woman with acute or convalescent COVID-19. Sequenced: peripheral blood. Here the CDR3 DNA reads TGTGCCAGCAGGGAGTTCAAGCTCGAGCAGTTCTTC. Translation gives CASREFKLEQFF.